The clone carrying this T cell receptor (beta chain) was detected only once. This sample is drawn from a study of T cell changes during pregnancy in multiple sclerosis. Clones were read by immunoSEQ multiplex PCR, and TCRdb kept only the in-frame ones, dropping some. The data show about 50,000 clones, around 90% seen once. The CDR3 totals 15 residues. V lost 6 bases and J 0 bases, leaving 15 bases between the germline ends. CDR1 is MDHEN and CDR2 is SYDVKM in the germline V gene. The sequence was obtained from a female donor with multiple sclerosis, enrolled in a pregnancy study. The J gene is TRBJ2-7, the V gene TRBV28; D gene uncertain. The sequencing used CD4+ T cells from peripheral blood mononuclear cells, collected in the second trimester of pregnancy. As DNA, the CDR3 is TGTGCCAGCAGCCAAACAGCCACGAGCTCCTACGAGCAGTACTTC. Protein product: CASSQTATSSYEQYF.